The rows below give T cell receptor beta chains drawn from one sample of a study of beta chain features in type 1 diabetes. Produced via immunoSEQ multiplex PCR; TCRdb's table is partial and in-frame only. There are just under 150,000 clones in the sample; approximately 13% occur only once, and less than 1.5% lies in the top ten. The material sequenced was central memory CD4+ T cells from blood. These receptors were taken from a man aged 18-30 years with type 1 diabetes. The CDR3 runs from the conserved cysteine through the conserved F or W. The D gene is left open where the match is weak. Size tells how often a clone was seen (once, few, many) or the class of an expanded clone, and some rows leave it out.

j_call v_call d_call clone_size cdr3_nt cdr3_aa
TRBJ1-5 TRBV30 . few TGTGCCTGGGCCAAGGGGAAAGGTCAGCCCCAGCATTTT CAWAKGKGQPQHF
TRBJ2-1 TRBV27 . many TGTGCCAGCTACACAGGGAATGAGCAGTTCTTC CASYTGNEQFF
TRBJ2-3 TRBV5-6 . few TGTGCCAGCAGCGAGGCTCCAGATACGCAGTATTTT CASSEAPDTQYF
TRBJ2-7 TRBV2 . few TGTGCCAGCACCAGGGAGGGGGCCCTCGAGCAGTACTTC CASTREGALEQYF
TRBJ2-7 TRBV29-1 . . TGCAGCGTTGAGGTAGCGGTTAGCTCCTACGAGCAGTACTTC CSVEVAVSSYEQYF
TRBJ1-2 TRBV2 . few TGTGCCAGCAGTGAAGGCGAGAACTATGGCTACACCTTC CASSEGENYGYTF
TRBJ1-5 TRBV19 . few TGTGCCAGTTTTCAACACGGACCATATAGCAATCAGCCCCAGCATTTT CASFQHGPYSNQPQHF
TRBJ2-1 TRBV7-2 TRBD2 . TGTGCCAGCAGCTTAGCGGCCGGTAGCGGGGGCTACAATGAGCAGTTCTTC CASSLAAGSGGYNEQFF
TRBJ1-6 TRBV7-9 . . TGTGCCAGCAGCTTTCTGTCTTGGGGGACCAATTCACCCCTCCACTTT CASSFLSWGTNSPLHF
TRBJ1-4 TRBV7-9 TRBD1 . TGTGCCAGCGGAGAAACAGGGGCCGATGAAAAACTGTTTTTT CASGETGADEKLFF
TRBJ2-5 TRBV28 . few TGTGCCAGCAGCCAGGCGGAGACCCAGTACTTC CASSQAETQYF
TRBJ2-1 TRBV11-3 . . TGTGCCAGCAGCTTAGTTGCCGTTCAGAATGAGCAGTTCTTC CASSLVAVQNEQFF
TRBJ2-7 TRBV18 . . TGTGCCAGCTCACCACCTGCCTCCTCCTACGAGCAGTACTTC CASSPPASSYEQYF